Shown below are 17 T cell receptor beta chains from a single sample sequenced in a study of blood T cell repertoires in COVID-19. The table came from immunoSEQ multiplex PCR; TCRdb's copy has only in-frame clones and leaves some out. The table records some 180,000 clones, 85% to 90% of them present only once. Source material: peripheral blood. These receptors originate from an elderly woman with COVID-19, enrolled during active disease.

The chain is built from TRBV5-1 and TRBJ2-2; D is possibly TRBD1 (5 bases). Germline V gene data show CDR1 as SGHRS and CDR2 as YFSETQ. This CDR3 spans 14 amino acids. With 3 bases removed from V and 1 base from J, the gap between germline ends came to 7 bases. The CDR3 sequence is CASSYTGNTGELFF. CDR3 sequence (DNA): TGCGCCAGCAGCTATACAGGGAACACCGGGGAGCTGTTTTTT.

The chain has TRBV9 and TRBJ2-1, with D perhaps TRBD2 (6 bases). The CDR3 spans 14 residues. Looked up from germline, CDR1 is SGDLS and CDR2 is YYNGEE. Deletions cut 0 bases from V and 7 bases from J, with 11 bases between. DNA of the CDR3: TGTGCCAGCAGCGTAGAAGCGGGCTATAATGAGCAGTTCTTC. Translating gives CASSVEAGYNEQFF.

The chain couples TRBV28 to TRBJ1-1, with TRBD1 as a possible D gene (5 bases). The CDR3 sequence is 13 residues long. V was pared by 8 bases and J by 8 bases, with 18 bases between. In germline, CDR1 is MDHEN, CDR2 SYDVKM. The DNA for the CDR3 is TGTGCCAGCGTTGGAGAAGGGGTTCGAGAAGCTTTCTTT. Its protein is CASVGEGVREAFF.

This chain joins TRBV19 and TRBJ1-2; 9 nucleotides line up with TRBD1. V trimming: 6 bases; J trimming: 4 bases; junction bases outside the gene matches: 12. CDR1 is LNHDA, CDR2 SQIVND, per germline (reference sequence). The CDR3 loop spans 16 amino acids. CDR3 DNA sequence: TGTGCCAGTAGCCTGGGGACAGGGTCGGTTCCCTATGGCTACACCTTC. As protein: CASSLGTGSVPYGYTF.

This chain connects TRBV5-1 to TRBJ2-7; D might be TRBD1 (5 bases). Germline assignment: CDR1 SGHRS and CDR2 YFSETQ. The V end lost 1 base, the J end lost 2 bases, and 7 bases lay between the germline ends. The CDR3 consists of 13 residues. The CDR3 loop reads CASSLTGTYEQYF. Here the CDR3 DNA reads TGCGCCAGCAGCTTGACAGGTACCTACGAGCAGTACTTC. Combining the CDR3 with reference TRBV5-1 and TRBJ2-7 gives the whole variable domain KAGVTQTPRYLIKTRGQQVTLSCSPISGHRSVSWYQQTPGQGLQFLFEYFSETQRNKGNFPGRFSGRQFSNSRSEMNVSTLELGDSALYLCASSLTGTYEQYFGPGTRLTVT.

The chain employs TRBV28 and TRBJ1-5; 7 bases are shared with TRBD1. Germline-derived CDR1 and CDR2 are MDHEN and SYDVKM. Losses at the gene ends were 9 bases for V and 3 bases for J; bases not matched to a gene: 5. The CDR3 consists of 13 residues. The CDR3 loop is CASRQGYNQPQHF. The CDR3 DNA follows: TGTGCCAGTAGACAGGGTTACAATCAGCCCCAGCATTTT. The variable domain in full, with the rest retrieved from reference TRBV28 and TRBJ1-5, is DVKVTQSSRYLVKRTGEKVFLECVQDMDHENMFWYRQDPGLGLRLIYFSYDVKMKEKGDIPEGYSVSREKKERFSLILESASTNQTSMYLCASRQGYNQPQHFGDGTRLSIL.

The chain uses TRBV7-3 and TRBJ2-7, with TRBD2 matching over 7 bases. This CDR3 region has 13 residues. Germline CDR1 SGHTA, CDR2 FQGTGA. The ends lost 5 bases at V and 6 bases at J; junction bases unmatched: 7. CDR3 nucleotide sequence: TGTGCCAGCAGCGTTACTAGCGTTAGCGAGCAGTACTTC. Translation gives CASSVTSVSEQYF.

CDR3 sequence: CASSLLETSVSSTDTQYF. As DNA, the CDR3 is TGTGCCAGCTCACTTTTGGAAACTAGCGTTTCTAGCACAGATACGCAGTATTTT. The V and J genes are TRBV18 and TRBJ2-3, with 7 bases lining up with TRBD2. V shed 4 bases, J shed 0 bases, and the junction held 13 bases outside the gene matches. CDR3 length: 18 amino acids. Germline V gene sequence: CDR1 KGHSH, CDR2 LQKENI.

A single count supports this clone. The CDR3, as DNA: TGTGCCACCTCAGACGCGGGAGGGCCGGGATACAATGAGCAGTTCTTC. This codes for CATSDAGGPGYNEQFF. V is TRBV6-4 and J is TRBJ2-1, with 9 bases that match TRBD2. The germline gives CDR1 MRHNA, CDR2 SNTAGT. The CDR3 spans 16 residues. V shed 10 bases and J 4 bases; nucleotides not matched to a gene: 14.

The CDR3 here is CASSYAVNQPQHF. In nucleotides, the CDR3 is TGTGCCAGCAGTTATGCGGTAAATCAGCCCCAGCATTTT. The V call is TRBV6-2 or TRBV6-3, the J call TRBJ1-5; D gene ambiguous. Germline CDR1 is MNHEY and CDR2 is SVGEGT. V lost 3 bases to trimming and J lost 4 bases, with 7 bases between them. The CDR3 totals 13 residues.

The chain joins TRBV19 to TRBJ1-5; TRBD1 is a possible D gene (6 bases). V lost 5 bases to trimming and J lost 6 bases, with 11 bases between them. Germline CDR1 and CDR2: LNHDA and SQIVND (reference sequence). This CDR3 is 13 amino acids long. The CDR3 sequence: CASSDQGSQPQHF. The CDR3 region has the DNA TGTGCCAGTAGTGATCAGGGGTCTCAGCCCCAGCATTTT.

In its sample, this clone was seen a few times. The chain has TRBV19 and TRBJ1-1, with D maybe TRBD1 (5 bases). Germline V lookup: CDR1 LNHDA, CDR2 SQIVND (reference sequence). The CDR3 contains 14 residues. Trimming stripped 6 bases from V and 1 base from J, with 12 bases between. The DNA for the CDR3 is TGTGCCAGTAGCACCGACAGCCCGAACACTGAAGCTTTCTTT. The encoded protein is CASSTDSPNTEAFF.

This sequence joins TRBV6-6 and TRBJ2-7; no reliable D call. This CDR3 is 14 amino acids long. V lost 0 bases and J 0 bases, leaving 6 bases between the germline ends. The germline gives CDR1 MNHNY, CDR2 SVGAGI (reference sequence). CDR3 residues: CASSYSPFSYEQYF. The CDR3 DNA reads TGTGCCAGCAGTTACTCTCCGTTCTCCTACGAGCAGTACTTC.

V usage is TRBV5-1 and J usage is TRBJ1-1; TRBD1 matches at 7 bases. Germline lookup yields CDR1 SGHRS and CDR2 YFSETQ. The length of the CDR3 is 14 residues. Trimming took 0 bases from V and 5 from J; bases not matched to a gene: 4. This CDR3 reads CASSLGQGGTEAFF. DNA for the CDR3: TGCGCCAGCAGCTTGGGACAGGGTGGTACTGAAGCTTTCTTT. Full variable domain (outside the CDR3, taken from reference TRBV5-1 and TRBJ1-1): KAGVTQTPRYLIKTRGQQVTLSCSPISGHRSVSWYQQTPGQGLQFLFEYFSETQRNKGNFPGRFSGRQFSNSRSEMNVSTLELGDSALYLCASSLGQGGTEAFFGQGTRLTVV.

The chain recombines TRBV2 with TRBJ2-2, with 8 bases matching TRBD1. Germline assignment: CDR1 SNHLY and CDR2 FYNNEI. The length of the CDR3 is 14 residues. Trimming cost V 5 bases and J 4 bases; bases outside gene matches: 3. CDR3 in DNA: TGTGCCAGCAGTCAGACAGGGGCCACCGGGGAGCTGTTTTTT. This translates into CASSQTGATGELFF.

The rearrangement uses TRBV5-8 and TRBJ1-1; D uncertain. The CDR3 contains 15 residues. Germline V gene data show CDR1 as SGHTS and CDR2 as YDEGEE. The V and J ends lost 1 base and 1 base respectively, with 11 bases between them. The CDR3 region has the DNA TGTGCCAGCAGCTTGTTGCAGACTAGGAACACTGAAGCTTTCTTT. Protein sequence: CASSLLQTRNTEAFF.

V is TRBV4-3 and J is TRBJ2-1; tentatively, D is TRBD1 (5 bases). The CDR3 has 19 amino acids. The V end was cut by 2 bases, the J end by 0 bases, with 20 bases between. Germline CDR1 reads LGHNA; CDR2 reads YSLEER. CDR3 sequence reads: CASSQRQKFRIPSYNEQFF. CDR3 nucleotides: TGCGCCAGCAGCCAACGACAGAAATTCCGAATTCCCTCCTACAATGAGCAGTTCTTC.